Listed here are 14 T cell receptor beta chains from one sample, sequenced in a study of CD8+ T cells in alopecia areata. Extracted RNA was reverse transcribed, and the resulting cDNA served as sequencing template. Some clones are missing from TCRdb's copy, which holds only in-frame ones; the method was immunoSEQ multiplex PCR. This sample carries some 18,000 clones, none of them present only once. Sorting used CD4, CD8alpha, NKG2D, NKG2ACE and other markers on pooled cutaneous lymph node cells. Input material: CD8+ T cells sorted from a lymph node. The receptors derive from a C3H/HeJ mouse with alopecia areata. The mouse line has the MHC haplotype H2-k.

In its sample, this clone was seen many times. Gene names and germline refer to mouse. The CDR3 end lies 4 residues beyond the end of the read and is filled in from the germline J gene. This chain connects TRBV13-2 to TRBJ2-7; TRBD2 might be the D (6 bases). The CDR3 runs to 16 residues. The V gene's germline CDR1 is NNHNN and CDR2 SYGAGS (reference sequence). CDR3 DNA, as far as it was read: TGTGCCAGCGGTGATGCACAGCTGGGGCCTCTATAT. It yields the protein CASGDAQLGPLY. The whole CDR3 is CASGDAQLGPLYEQYF.

This clone was seen repeatedly, ten times or more. Each gene name is a mouse one. Incomplete CDR3 DNA: TGTGCCAGCAGTCCCACAGGGGGCTCCTAT. This sequence encodes CASSPTGGSY. The entire CDR3 protein is CASSPTGGSYEQYF. This chain links TRBV19 with TRBJ2-7; TRBD1 matches 8 bases. Coverage ceases 4 residues before the CDR3 finishes, and the germline J gene fills in the end. Germline V CDR1 and CDR2: FNHDT, SITEND (reference sequence). The V and J ends lost 4 bases and 0 bases, in that order; junction bases with no gene match: 3. The CDR3 runs 14 residues. Together with reference TRBV19 and TRBJ2-7, the CDR3 gives the full variable domain: GGIITQTPKFLIGQEGQKLTLKCQQNFNHDTMYWYRQDSGKGLRLIYYSITENDLQKGDLSEGYDASREKKSSFSLTVTSAQKNEMAVFLCASSPTGGSYEQYFGPGTRLTVL.

Only a few counts were recorded for this clone. Gene names and germline match the mouse. Partial CDR3 DNA: TGTGCCAGCAGTGATGCATATGGGTAT. Translation gives CASSDAYGY. The complete CDR3 sequence is CASSDAYGYEQYF. V is TRBV13-1 and J is TRBJ2-7; D is unclear. The read falls 4 residues short of the CDR3 end, and the missing part is taken from the germline J gene. The germline gives CDR1 NSHNY, CDR2 SYGAGN. CDR3 length: 13 residues.

Remarks on this clone: Gene names are mouse gene names. The read ends 4 residues before the CDR3 terminus; that terminus is restored from the germline J gene. The rearrangement uses TRBV31 and TRBJ1-1; tentatively, D is TRBD1 (5 bases). The CDR3 is made up of 14 amino acids. Trimming stripped 0 bases from V and 0 bases from J, with 8 bases between. From germline, CDR1 is GKSSPN and CDR2 SITVG. The sequenced CDR3 bases are TGTGCCTGGAGTCTAGGGGAGGCAAACACA. This codes for CAWSLGEANT. The whole CDR3 sequence is CAWSLGEANTEVFF.

This clone was counted many times. The database protein in TCRdb disagrees with the DNA translation at residue 12; the sequence shown here was translated from the DNA. The germline and genes are mouse ones. Sequencing ends 3 residues short of the CDR3 end; the germline J gene provides the rest. V and J are TRBV31 and TRBJ1-3; 7 bases match TRBD1. The CDR3 consists of 15 residues. The germline V gene encodes CDR1 GKSSPN and CDR2 SITVG. The V gene end was trimmed by 0 bases and the J gene end by 0 bases; junction bases not matched to a gene: 2. The CDR3 reads CAWSLWDSSGNTLYF. CDR3 DNA (partial): TGTGCCTGGAGTCTGTGGGACAGTTCTGGAAATACG. Using reference TRBV31 and TRBJ1-3 for the parts outside the CDR3, the full variable domain is AQTIHQWPVAEIKAVGSPLSLGCTIKGKSSPNLYWYWQATGGTLQQLFYSITVGQVESVVQLNLSASRPKDDQFILSTEKLLLSHSGFYLCAWSLWDSSGNTLYFGEGSRLIVV.

This clone was observed many times. The database protein in TCRdb disagrees with the DNA translation at residue 13; the sequence shown here was translated from the DNA. Any gene name here is a mouse gene name. With the read ending 3 residues before the CDR3 end, the germline J gene is used to fill in that end. The chain recombines TRBV13-2 with TRBJ1-6, with 8 nucleotides matching TRBD1. TRBJ1-6 is filed as an ORF, its function uncertain. The CDR3 covers 16 residues. Per germline, CDR1 NNHNN and CDR2 SYGAGS (reference sequence). V trimming: 3 bases; J trimming: 0 bases; junction bases outside the gene matches: 2. The CDR3 here is CASGGTGNSYNSPLYF. The sequenced CDR3 bases are TGTGCCAGCGGTGGGACAGGGAATTCCTATAATTCGCCC.

Many counts were recorded for this clone. Genes and germline are mouse. The CDR3 extends 4 residues past the end of the read, so its final part is completed from the germline J gene. The chain uses TRBV13-1 and TRBJ2-1; 12 positions agree with TRBD2. This CDR3 spans 14 amino acids. Germline assignment: CDR1 NSHNY and CDR2 SYGAGN. CDR3 amino acids: CASSVDWGGAEQFF. The CDR3 bases that were read are TGTGCCAGCAGTGTCGACTGGGGGGGCGCT.

This clone was counted a few times. Mouse germline and gene names are used. The read ends 4 residues before the CDR3 terminus; that terminus is restored from the germline J gene. The J gene is TRBJ1-2, the V gene TRBV13-2; 7 bases agree with TRBD1. The length of the CDR3 is 14 residues. The V and J ends lost 3 bases and 0 bases, in that order; junction bases with no gene match: 2. CDR1 and CDR2 (germline): NNHNN, SYGAGS (reference sequence). Partial CDR3 DNA: TGTGCCAGCGGTGTCCAGGGGGCAAACTCC. Protein sequence: CASGVQGANS. The entire CDR3 protein reads CASGVQGANSDYTF.

In this sample, this clone turned up many times. Germline and genes: mouse. Read sequence stops 4 residues before the CDR3 end, and the germline J gene provides the missing end. The chain carries TRBV1 and TRBJ2-3; TRBD1 might be the D (6 bases). V was clipped by 4 bases and J by 1 base, with 6 bases between them. CDR1 and CDR2 (germline): NSQYPW, LRSPGD (reference sequence). The CDR3 has 13 residues. The CDR3 DNA, read in part, is TGCACCTGCAGTGACAGGGGTGCAGAA. It yields the protein CTCSDRGAE. The full CDR3 reads CTCSDRGAETLYF.

As to this clone: Gene labels here are mouse ones. The missing CDR3 end, 4 residues past where the read stops, is filled in from the germline J gene. The V gene is TRBV19, the J gene TRBJ2-7; 9 bases are shared with TRBD2. Per germline, CDR1 FNHDT and CDR2 SITEND (reference sequence). Trimming at V came to 4 bases and at J to 0 bases, leaving 8 bases not matched to a gene. This CDR3 has 16 residues. The CDR3 loop is CASSRTGGPSSYEQYF. The sequenced part of the CDR3 DNA is TGTGCCAGCAGTCGTACTGGGGGGCCGAGCTCCTAT.

This clone appeared many times. Each gene name is a mouse one. Read data end 4 residues before the CDR3 end; the end is taken from the germline J gene. J is TRBJ1-1 and V is TRBV1; the match to TRBD1 covers 11 bases. The germline V gene encodes CDR1 NSQYPW and CDR2 LRSPGD (reference sequence). J gave up 4 bases and V 0 bases, and 1 base lay outside the gene matches. The CDR3 totals 15 residues. The covered CDR3 bases are TGCACCTGCAGTGCAGATGGACAGGGGGCCACA. Translating it yields CTCSADGQGAT. The entire CDR3 reads CTCSADGQGATEVFF.

In this sample, this clone turned up a few times. Each gene name is a mouse one. The CDR3 end lies 4 residues beyond the end of the read and is filled in from the germline J gene. The V call is TRBV19, the J call TRBJ2-1; D perhaps matches TRBD1 (6 bases). The CDR3 has 14 amino acids. The germline CDR1 and CDR2 sequences are FNHDT and SITEND (reference sequence). V lost 4 bases and J lost 1, with 9 bases in between. The CDR3 here is CASSRTENYAEQFF. The DNA read from the CDR3 is TGTGCCAGCAGTCGGACAGAGAACTATGCT.

At least ten counts were recorded for this clone. Gene names denote mouse genes. Read coverage stops 4 residues before the CDR3 terminus; the germline J gene supplies the remainder. Other DNA sequences in the same sample also yield this CDR3. The chain carries TRBV19 and TRBJ2-1, with 11 bases identical to TRBD2. The CDR3 totals 15 residues. Germline V lookup: CDR1 FNHDT, CDR2 SITEND (reference sequence). The J segment lost 3 bases and the V segment lost 4 bases, leaving 3 bases of the junction unmatched. This CDR3 is CASSLDWGGYAEQFF. The sequenced CDR3 bases are TGTGCCAGCAGTCTCGACTGGGGGGGCTATGCT.

This clone was seen ten or more times. Gene names are the mouse ones. The read halts 4 residues ahead of the CDR3 end, with the missing end drawn from the germline J gene. The chain is built from TRBV13-3 and TRBJ2-5; 10 bases align to TRBD2. Germline CDR1 reads NNHDY; CDR2 reads SYVADS. The CDR3 is 14 amino acids. CDR3 bases read: TGTGCCAGCAGTGACCTGGGGGGGCCAGAC. It codes for CASSDLGGPD. The entire CDR3 reads CASSDLGGPDTQYF.